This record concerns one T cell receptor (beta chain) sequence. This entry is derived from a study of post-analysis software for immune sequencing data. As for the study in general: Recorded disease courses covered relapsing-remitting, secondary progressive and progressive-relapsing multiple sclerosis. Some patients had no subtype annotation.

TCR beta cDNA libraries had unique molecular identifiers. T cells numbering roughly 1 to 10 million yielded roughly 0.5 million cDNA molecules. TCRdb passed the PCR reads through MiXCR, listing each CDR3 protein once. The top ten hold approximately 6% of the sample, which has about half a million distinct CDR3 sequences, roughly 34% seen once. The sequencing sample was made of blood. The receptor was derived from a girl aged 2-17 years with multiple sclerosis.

DNA for the CDR3: TGCGCCAGCAGAGGGACAACATCCTCCTACGAGCAGTACTTC. Its translation: CASRGTTSSYEQYF. The rearrangement uses TRBV5-1 and TRBJ2-7; TRBD1 might be the D (6 bases). Deletions cut 5 bases from V and 0 bases from J, with 12 bases between. This CDR3 has 14 residues. Germline V gene lookup returns CDR1 SGHRS and CDR2 YFSETQ.